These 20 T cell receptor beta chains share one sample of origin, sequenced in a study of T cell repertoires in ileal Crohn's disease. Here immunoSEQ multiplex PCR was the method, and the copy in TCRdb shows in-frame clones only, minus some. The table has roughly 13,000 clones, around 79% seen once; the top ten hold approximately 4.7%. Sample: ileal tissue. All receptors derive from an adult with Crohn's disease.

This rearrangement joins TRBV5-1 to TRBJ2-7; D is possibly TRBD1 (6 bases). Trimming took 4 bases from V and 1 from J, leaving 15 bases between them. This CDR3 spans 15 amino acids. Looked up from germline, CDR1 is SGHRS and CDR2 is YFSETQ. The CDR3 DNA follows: TGCGCCAGCAGCGTCAATACCGGGACATCCTACGAGCAGTACTTC. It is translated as CASSVNTGTSYEQYF.

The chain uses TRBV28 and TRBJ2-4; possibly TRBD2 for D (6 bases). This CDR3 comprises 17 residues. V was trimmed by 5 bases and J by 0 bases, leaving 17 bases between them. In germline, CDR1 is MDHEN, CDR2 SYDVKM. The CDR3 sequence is CASSGHRWGEAKNIQYF. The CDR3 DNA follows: TGTGCCAGCAGTGGACATAGGTGGGGGGAAGCCAAAAACATTCAGTACTTC.

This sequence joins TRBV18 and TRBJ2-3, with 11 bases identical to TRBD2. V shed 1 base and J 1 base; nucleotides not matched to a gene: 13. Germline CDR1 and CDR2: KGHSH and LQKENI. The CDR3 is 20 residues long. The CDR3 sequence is CASSPRLSLAGGPRTDTQYF. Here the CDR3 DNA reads TGTGCCAGCTCACCACGTCTAAGTCTAGCGGGGGGCCCTCGCACAGATACGCAGTATTTT.

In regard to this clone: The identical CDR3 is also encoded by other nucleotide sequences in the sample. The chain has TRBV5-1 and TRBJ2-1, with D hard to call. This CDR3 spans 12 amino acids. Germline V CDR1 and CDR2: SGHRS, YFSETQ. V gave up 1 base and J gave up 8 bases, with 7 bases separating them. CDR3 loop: CASSLTIHEQFF. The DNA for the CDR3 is TGCGCCAGCAGCTTGACAATACATGAGCAGTTCTTC.

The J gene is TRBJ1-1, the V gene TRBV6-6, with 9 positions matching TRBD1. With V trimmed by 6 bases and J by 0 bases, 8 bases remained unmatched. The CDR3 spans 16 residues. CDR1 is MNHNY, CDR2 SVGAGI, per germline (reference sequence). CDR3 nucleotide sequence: TGTGCCAGCAGGCAAACAGGGGGCAGCATGAACACTGAAGCTTTCTTT. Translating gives CASRQTGGSMNTEAFF.

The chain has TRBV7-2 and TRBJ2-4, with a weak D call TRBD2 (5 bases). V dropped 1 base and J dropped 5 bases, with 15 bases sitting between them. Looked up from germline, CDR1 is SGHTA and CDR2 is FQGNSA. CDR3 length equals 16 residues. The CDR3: CASSLGGSATQNIQYF. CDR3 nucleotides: TGTGCCAGCAGCTTAGGAGGGTCCGCCACTCAAAACATTCAGTACTTC.

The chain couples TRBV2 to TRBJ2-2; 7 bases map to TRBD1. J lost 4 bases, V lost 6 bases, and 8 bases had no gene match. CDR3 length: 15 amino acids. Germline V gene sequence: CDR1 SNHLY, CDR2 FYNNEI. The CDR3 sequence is CASSRQGSVTGELFF. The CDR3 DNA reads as TGTGCCAGCAGCCGACAGGGATCGGTCACCGGGGAGCTGTTTTTT.

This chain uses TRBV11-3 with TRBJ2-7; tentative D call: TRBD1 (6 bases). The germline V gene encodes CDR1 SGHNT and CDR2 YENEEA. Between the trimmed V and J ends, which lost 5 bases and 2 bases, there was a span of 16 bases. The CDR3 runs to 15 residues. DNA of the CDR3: TGTGCCAGCAGCCCAGGCCGGACAGCTGCCTACGAGCAGTACTTC. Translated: CASSPGRTAAYEQYF.

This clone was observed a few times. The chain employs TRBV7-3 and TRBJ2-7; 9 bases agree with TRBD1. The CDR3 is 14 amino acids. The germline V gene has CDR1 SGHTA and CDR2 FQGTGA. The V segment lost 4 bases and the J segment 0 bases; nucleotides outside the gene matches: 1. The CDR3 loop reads CASSSTGGSYEQYF. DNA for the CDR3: TGTGCCAGCAGCTCGACAGGGGGCTCCTACGAGCAGTACTTC. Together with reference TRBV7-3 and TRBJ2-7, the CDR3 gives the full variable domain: GAGVSQTPSNKVTEKGKYVELRCDPISGHTALYWYRQSLGQGPEFLIYFQGTGAADDSGLPNDRFFAVRPEGSVSTLKIQRTERGDSAVYLCASSSTGGSYEQYFGPGTRLTVT.

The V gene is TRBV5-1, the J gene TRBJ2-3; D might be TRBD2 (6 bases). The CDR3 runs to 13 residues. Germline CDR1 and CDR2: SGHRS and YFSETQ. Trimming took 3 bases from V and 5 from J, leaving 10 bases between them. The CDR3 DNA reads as TGCGCCAGCAGCTCGCAGGAGGGAGATACGCAGTATTTT. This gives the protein CASSSQEGDTQYF.

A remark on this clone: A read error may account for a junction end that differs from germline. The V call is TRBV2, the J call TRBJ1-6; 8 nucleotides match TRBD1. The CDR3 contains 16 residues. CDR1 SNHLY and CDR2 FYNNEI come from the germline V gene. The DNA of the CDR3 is TGTGCCAGCAGGGAAGGGACAGGAGCCTATAATTCACCCCTCCACTTT. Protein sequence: CASREGTGAYNSPLHF.

In nucleotides, the CDR3 is TGTGCCAGCAGCCGACAGGCGACTAATGAAAAACTGTTTTTT. This gives the protein CASSRQATNEKLFF. This chain uses TRBV6-5 with TRBJ1-4; tentatively, D is TRBD1 (6 bases). This CDR3 has 14 amino acids. CDR1 is MNHEY, CDR2 SVGAGI, per germline. V lost 6 bases and J lost 2, with 10 bases in between.

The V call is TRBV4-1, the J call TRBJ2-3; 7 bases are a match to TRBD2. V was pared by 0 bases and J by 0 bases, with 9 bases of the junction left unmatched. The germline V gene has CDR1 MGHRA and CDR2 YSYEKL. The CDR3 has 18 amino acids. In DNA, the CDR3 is TGCGCCAGCAGCCAAGACAACCCCGGGGGGTCTAGCACAGATACGCAGTATTTT. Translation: CASSQDNPGGSSTDTQYF.

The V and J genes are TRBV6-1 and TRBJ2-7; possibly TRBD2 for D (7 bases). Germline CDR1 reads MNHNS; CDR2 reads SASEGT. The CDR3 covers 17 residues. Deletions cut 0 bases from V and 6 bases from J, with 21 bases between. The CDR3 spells CASSEARGAAGRPEQYF. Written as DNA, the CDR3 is TGTGCCAGCAGTGAAGCCCGGGGGGCGGCGGGAAGACCCGAGCAGTACTTC.

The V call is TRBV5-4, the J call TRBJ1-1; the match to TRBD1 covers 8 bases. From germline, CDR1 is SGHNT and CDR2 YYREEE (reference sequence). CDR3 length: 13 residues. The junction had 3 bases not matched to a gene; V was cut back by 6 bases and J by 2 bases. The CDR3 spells CASTGTGNTEAFF. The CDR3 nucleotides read TGTGCCAGCACCGGGACAGGAAACACTGAAGCTTTCTTT.

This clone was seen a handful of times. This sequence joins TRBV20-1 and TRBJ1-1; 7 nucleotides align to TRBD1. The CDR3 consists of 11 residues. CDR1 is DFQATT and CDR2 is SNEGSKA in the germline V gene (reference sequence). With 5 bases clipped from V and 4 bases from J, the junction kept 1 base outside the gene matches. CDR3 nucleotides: TGCAGTGCTGGGACAGCCACTGAAGCTTTCTTT. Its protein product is CSAGTATEAFF.

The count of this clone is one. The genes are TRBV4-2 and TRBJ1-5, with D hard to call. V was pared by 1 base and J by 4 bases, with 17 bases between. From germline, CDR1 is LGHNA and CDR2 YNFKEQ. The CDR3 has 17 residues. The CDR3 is CASSQALRVSENQPQHF. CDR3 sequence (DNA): TGTGCCAGCAGCCAAGCTCTTCGGGTATCGGAAAATCAGCCCCAGCATTTT.

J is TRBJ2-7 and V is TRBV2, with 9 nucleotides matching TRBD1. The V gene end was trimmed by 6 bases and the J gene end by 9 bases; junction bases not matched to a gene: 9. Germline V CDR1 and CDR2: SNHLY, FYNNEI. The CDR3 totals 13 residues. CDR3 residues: CASSRYTGGRQYF. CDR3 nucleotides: TGTGCCAGCAGCCGATACACAGGGGGCAGGCAGTACTTC.

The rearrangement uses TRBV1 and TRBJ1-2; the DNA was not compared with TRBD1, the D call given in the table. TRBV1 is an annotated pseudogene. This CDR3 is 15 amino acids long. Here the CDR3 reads CTSSQEGTAFYGYTF. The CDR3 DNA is TGCACCAGCAGCCAAGAAGGGACAGCGTTCTATGGCTACACCTTC.

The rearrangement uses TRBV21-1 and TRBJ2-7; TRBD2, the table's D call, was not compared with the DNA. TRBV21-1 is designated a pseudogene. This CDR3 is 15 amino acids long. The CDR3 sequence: CASSRGGGGSYEQYF. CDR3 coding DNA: TGTGCCAGCAGTCGAGGAGGAGGCGGCTCCTACGAGCAGTACTTC.